This entry is about one TCR beta chain. Its specificity is not known. V lost 7 bases and J lost 1, with 13 bases in between. Germline CDR1 and CDR2: SNHLY and FYNNEI. The CDR3 totals 14 residues. Sequencing was performed with immunoSEQ multiplex PCR; in TCRdb, only in-frame clones are kept and a portion is missing. This sample has approximately 2,300,000 clones, with about 90% found just once. This entry is derived from a study of shared clonotypes between healthy human individuals. Study-wide results and limits: A few donors showed sharing of approximately 5% of naive CD4 clonotypes. Rarefaction demonstrated incomplete sorted-subset sequencing despite large depth. Represented diversity (both genetic and exposure-history) was limited by the small number of donors.

The study enrolled healthy HIV-negative adults without recent acute infections or vaccinations as donors. This sequence joins TRBV2 and TRBJ1-1, with D possibly matching TRBD1 (6 bases). The TCR originated in a man aged 18 to 30 in good health. Some clones in this sample may be carry-over from other donors' samples. Sequencing input: naive CD4+ T cells from PBMCs. As to subset: CD45RA+ positively selected. CDR3 bases: TGTGCCAGCAATTTGGAGGGGGGGAACACTGAAGCTTTCTTT. Protein product: CASNLEGGNTEAFF. The whole variable domain, filled in from reference TRBV2 and TRBJ1-1, reads EPEVTQTPSHQVTQMGQEVILRCVPISNHLYFYWYRQILGQKVEFLVSFYNNEISEKSEIFDDQFSVERPDGSNFTLKIRSTKLEDSAMYFCASNLEGGNTEAFFGQGTRLTVV.